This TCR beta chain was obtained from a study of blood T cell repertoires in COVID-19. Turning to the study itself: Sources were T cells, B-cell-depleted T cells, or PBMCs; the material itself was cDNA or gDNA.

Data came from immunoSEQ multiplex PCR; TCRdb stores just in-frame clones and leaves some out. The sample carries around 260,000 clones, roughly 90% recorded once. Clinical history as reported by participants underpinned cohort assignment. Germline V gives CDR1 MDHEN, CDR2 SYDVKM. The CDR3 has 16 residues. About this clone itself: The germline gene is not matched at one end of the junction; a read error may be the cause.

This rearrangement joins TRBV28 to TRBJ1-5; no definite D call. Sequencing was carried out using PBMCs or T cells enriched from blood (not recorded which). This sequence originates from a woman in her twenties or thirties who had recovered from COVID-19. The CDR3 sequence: CATSFRARVSNQPQHF. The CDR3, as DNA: TGTGCCACCAGTTTTAGAGCCCGTGTCAGCAATCAGCCCCAGCATTTT. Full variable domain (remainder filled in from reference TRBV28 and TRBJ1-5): DVKVTQSSRYLVKRTGEKVFLECVQDMDHENMFWYRQDPGLGLRLIYFSYDVKMKEKGDIPEGYSVSREKKERFSLILESASTNQTSMYLCATSFRARVSNQPQHFGDGTRLSIL.